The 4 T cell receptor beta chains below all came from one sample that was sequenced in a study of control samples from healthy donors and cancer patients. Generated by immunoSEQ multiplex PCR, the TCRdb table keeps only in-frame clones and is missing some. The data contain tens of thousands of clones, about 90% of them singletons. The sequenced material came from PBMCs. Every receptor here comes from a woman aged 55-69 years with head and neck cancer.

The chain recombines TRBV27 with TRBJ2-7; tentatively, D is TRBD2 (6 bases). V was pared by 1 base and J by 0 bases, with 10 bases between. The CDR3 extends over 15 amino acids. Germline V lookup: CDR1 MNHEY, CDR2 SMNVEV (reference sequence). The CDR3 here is CASSLFRGASYEQYF. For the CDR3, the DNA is TGTGCCAGCAGTTTATTTCGCGGGGCCTCCTACGAGCAGTACTTC.

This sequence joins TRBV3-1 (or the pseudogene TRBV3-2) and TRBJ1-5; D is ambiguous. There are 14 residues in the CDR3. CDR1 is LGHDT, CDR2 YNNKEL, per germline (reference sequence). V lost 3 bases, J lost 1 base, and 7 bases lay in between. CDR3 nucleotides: TGTGCCAGCAGCCAGGGAGGCAGCAATCAGCCCCAGCATTTT. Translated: CASSQGGSNQPQHF.

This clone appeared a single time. CDR3 DNA sequence: TGTGCCAGCAGCTTTGGCGGGAGGGGAGATACGCAGTATTTT. This translates into CASSFGGRGDTQYF. The chain couples TRBV5-6 to TRBJ2-3; 9 bases are shared with TRBD2. CDR1 SGHDT and CDR2 YYEEEE come from the germline V gene. V lost 2 bases to trimming and J lost 5 bases; unmatched junction nucleotides: 3. The CDR3 totals 14 residues.

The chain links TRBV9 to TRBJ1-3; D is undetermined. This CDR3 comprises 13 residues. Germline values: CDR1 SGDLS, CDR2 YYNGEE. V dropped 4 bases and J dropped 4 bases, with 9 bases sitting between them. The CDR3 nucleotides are TGTGCCAGCAGCCCCGCGACAGGAAACACCATATATTTT. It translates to CASSPATGNTIYF.